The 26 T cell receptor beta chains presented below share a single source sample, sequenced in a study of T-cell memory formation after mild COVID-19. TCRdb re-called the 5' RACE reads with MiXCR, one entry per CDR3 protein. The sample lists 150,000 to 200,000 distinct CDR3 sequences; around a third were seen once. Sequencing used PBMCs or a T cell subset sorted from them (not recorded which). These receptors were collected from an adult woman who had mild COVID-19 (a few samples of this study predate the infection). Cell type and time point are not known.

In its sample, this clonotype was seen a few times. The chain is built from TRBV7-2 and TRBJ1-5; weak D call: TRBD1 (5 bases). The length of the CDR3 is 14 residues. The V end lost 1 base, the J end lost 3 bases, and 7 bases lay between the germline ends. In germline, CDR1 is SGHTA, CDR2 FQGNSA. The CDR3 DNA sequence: TGTGCCAGCAGCTTAGGACAGAACAATCAGCCCCAGCATTTT. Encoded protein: CASSLGQNNQPQHF.

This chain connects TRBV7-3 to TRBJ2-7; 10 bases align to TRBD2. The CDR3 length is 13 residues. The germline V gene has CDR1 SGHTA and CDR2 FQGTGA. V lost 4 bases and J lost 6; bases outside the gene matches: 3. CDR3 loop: CASSSTSGTEQYF. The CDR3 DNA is TGTGCCAGCAGCTCCACTAGCGGGACCGAGCAGTACTTC.

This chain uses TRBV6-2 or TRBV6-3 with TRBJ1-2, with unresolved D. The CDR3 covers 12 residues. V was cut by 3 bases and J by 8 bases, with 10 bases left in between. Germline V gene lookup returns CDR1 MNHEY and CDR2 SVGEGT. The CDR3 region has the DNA TGTGCCAGCAGTTATTCCGGGGAGGGCTACACCTTC. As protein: CASSYSGEGYTF.

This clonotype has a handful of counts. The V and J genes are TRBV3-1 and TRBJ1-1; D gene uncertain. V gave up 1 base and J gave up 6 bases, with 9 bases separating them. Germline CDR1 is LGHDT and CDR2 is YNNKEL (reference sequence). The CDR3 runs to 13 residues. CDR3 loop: CASSQGQDSEAFF. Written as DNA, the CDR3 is TGTGCCAGCAGCCAAGGGCAGGACTCTGAAGCTTTCTTT. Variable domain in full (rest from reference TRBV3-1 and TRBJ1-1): DTAVSQTPKYLVTQMGNDKSIKCEQNLGHDTMYWYKQDSKKFLKIMFSYNNKELIINETVPNRFSPKSPDKAHLNLHINSLELGDSAVYFCASSQGQDSEAFFGQGTRLTVV.

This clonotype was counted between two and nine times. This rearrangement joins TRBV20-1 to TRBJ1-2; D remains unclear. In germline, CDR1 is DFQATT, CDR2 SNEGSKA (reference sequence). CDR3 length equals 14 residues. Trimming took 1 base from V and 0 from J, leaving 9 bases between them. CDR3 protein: CSARGQGANYGYTF. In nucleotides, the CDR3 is TGCAGTGCTAGAGGTCAAGGAGCTAACTATGGCTACACCTTC.

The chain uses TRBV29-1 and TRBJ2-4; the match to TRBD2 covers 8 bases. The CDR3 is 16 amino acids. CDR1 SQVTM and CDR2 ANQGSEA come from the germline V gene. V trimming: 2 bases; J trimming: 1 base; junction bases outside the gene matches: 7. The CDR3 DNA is TGCAGCGTTGAACTCGTGACTAGCGTTGCCAAAAACATTCAGTACTTC. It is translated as CSVELVTSVAKNIQYF.

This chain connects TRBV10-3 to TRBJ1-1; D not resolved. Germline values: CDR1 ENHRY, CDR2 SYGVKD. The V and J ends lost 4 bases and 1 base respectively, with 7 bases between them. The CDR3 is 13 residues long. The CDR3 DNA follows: TGTGCCATCAGTGCCCACCAGAACACTGAAGCTTTCTTT. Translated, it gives CAISAHQNTEAFF.

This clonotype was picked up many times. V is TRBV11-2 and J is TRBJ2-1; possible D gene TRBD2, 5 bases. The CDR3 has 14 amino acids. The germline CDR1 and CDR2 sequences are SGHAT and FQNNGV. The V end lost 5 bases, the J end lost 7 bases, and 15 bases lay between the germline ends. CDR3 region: CASSPELLANEQFF. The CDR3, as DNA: TGTGCCAGCAGCCCCGAACTTCTAGCTAATGAGCAGTTCTTC.

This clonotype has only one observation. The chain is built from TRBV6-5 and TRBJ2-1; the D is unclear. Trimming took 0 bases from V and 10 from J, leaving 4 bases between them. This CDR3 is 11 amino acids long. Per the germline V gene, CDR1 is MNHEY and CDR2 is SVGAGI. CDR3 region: CASSYSREQFF. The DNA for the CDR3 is TGTGCCAGCAGTTACTCCAGGGAGCAGTTCTTC.

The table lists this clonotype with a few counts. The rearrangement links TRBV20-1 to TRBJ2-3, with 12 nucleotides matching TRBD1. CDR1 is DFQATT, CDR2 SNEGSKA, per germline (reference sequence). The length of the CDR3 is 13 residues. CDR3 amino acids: CRPGQGAPDTQYF. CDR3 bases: TGCAGACCGGGACAGGGGGCTCCAGATACGCAGTATTTT.

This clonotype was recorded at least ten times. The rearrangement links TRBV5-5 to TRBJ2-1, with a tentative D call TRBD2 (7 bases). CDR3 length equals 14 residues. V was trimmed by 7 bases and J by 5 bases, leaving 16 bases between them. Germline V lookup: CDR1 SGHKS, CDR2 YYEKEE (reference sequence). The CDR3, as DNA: TGTGCCAGCGGGGGGGGGCTAGTTGACAATGAGCAGTTCTTC. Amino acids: CASGGGLVDNEQFF.

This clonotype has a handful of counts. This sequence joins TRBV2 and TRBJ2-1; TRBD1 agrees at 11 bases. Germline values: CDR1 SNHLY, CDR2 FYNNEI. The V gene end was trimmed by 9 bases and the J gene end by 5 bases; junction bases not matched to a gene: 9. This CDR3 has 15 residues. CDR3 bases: TGTGCCAGAACCGAACGGGACAGGGGGGACAATGAGCAGTTCTTC. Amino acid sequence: CARTERDRGDNEQFF.

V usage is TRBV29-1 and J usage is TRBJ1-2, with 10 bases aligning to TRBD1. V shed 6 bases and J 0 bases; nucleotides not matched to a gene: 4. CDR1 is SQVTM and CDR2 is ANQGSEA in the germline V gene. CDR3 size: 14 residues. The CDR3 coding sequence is TGCAGCGTCACGGACAGGGGGACTAACTATGGCTACACCTTC. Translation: CSVTDRGTNYGYTF. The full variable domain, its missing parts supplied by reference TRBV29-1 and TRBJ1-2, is SAVISQKPSRDICQRGTSLTIQCQVDSQVTMMFWYRQQPGQSLTLIATANQGSEATYESGFVIDKFPISRPNLTFSTLTVSNMSPEDSSIYLCSVTDRGTNYGYTFGSGTRLTVV.

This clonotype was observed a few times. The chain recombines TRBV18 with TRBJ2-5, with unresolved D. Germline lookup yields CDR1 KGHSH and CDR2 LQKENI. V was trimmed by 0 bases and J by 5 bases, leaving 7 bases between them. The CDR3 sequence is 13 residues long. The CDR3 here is CASSPPMKETQYF. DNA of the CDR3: TGTGCCAGCTCACCACCGATGAAGGAGACCCAGTACTTC. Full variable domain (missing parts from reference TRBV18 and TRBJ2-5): NAGVMQNPRHLVRRRGQEARLRCSPMKGHSHVYWYRQLPEEGLKFMVYLQKENIIDESGMPKERFSAEFPKEGPSILRIQQVVRGDSAAYFCASSPPMKETQYFGPGTRLLVL.

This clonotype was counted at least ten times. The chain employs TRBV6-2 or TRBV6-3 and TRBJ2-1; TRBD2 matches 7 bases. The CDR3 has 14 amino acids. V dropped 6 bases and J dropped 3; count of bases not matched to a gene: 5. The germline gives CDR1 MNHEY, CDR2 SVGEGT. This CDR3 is CASSSSGSYNEQFF. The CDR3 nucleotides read TGTGCCAGCAGCTCTAGCGGCAGCTACAATGAGCAGTTCTTC.

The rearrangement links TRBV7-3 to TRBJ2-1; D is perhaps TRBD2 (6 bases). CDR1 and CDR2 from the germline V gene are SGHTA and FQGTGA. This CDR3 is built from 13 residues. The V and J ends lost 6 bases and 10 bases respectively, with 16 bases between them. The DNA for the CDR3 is TGTGCCAGCAGTTTGGACTATTCGGGCGAGCAGTTCTTC. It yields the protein CASSLDYSGEQFF.

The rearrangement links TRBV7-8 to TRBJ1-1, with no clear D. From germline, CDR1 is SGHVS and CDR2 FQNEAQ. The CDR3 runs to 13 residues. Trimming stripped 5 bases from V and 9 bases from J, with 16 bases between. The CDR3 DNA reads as TGTGCCAGCAGCCGCGGTGGGGTCAAGCAAGCTTTCTTT. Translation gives CASSRGGVKQAFF.

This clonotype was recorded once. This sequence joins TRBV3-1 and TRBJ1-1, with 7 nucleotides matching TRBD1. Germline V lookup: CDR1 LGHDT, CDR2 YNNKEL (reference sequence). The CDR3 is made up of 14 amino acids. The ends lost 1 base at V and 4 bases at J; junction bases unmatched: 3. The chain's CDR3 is CASSQVGQSTEAFF. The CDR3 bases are TGTGCCAGCAGCCAAGTGGGACAGTCCACTGAAGCTTTCTTT.

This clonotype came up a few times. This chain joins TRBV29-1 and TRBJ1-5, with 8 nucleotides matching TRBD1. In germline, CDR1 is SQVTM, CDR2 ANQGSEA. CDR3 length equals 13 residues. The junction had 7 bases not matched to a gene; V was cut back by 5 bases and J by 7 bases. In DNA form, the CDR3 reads TGCAGCGTTACGTCAGGGGGCAGACAGCCCCAGCATTTT. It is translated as CSVTSGGRQPQHF. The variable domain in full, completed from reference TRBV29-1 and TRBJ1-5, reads SAVISQKPSRDICQRGTSLTIQCQVDSQVTMMFWYRQQPGQSLTLIATANQGSEATYESGFVIDKFPISRPNLTFSTLTVSNMSPEDSSIYLCSVTSGGRQPQHFGDGTRLSIL.

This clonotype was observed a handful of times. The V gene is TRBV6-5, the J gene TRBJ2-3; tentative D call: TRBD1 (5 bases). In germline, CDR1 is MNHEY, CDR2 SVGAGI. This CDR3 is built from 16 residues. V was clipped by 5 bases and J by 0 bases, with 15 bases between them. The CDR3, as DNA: TGTGCCAGCAGTCCGCTGACAGAATCTAGCACAGATACGCAGTATTTT. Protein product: CASSPLTESSTDTQYF.

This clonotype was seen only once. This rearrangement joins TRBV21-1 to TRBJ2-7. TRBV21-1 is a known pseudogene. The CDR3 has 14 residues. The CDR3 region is CASSKSGSTYEQYF. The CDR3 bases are TGTGCCAGCAGCAAATCAGGCAGTACCTACGAGCAGTACTTC.

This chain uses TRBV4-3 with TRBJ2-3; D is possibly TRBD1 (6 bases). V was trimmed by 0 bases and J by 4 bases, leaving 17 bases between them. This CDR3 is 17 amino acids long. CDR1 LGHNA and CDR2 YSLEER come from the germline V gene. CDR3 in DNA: TGCGCCAGCAGCCAAGAGATGGGGGCCGAGTTGGCAGATACGCAGTATTTT. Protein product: CASSQEMGAELADTQYF.

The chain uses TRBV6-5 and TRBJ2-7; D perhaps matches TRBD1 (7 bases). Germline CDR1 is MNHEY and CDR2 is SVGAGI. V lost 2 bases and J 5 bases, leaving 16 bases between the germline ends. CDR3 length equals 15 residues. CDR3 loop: CASSYRTGGGDEQYF. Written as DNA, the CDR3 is TGTGCCAGCAGTTACCGGACAGGCGGCGGGGACGAGCAGTACTTC.

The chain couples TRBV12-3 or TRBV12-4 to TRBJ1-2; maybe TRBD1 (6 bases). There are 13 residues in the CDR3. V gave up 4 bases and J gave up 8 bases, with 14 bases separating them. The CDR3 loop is CASSSPGARGYTF. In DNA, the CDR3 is TGTGCCAGCAGTTCCCCGGGGGCGCGGGGCTACACCTTC.

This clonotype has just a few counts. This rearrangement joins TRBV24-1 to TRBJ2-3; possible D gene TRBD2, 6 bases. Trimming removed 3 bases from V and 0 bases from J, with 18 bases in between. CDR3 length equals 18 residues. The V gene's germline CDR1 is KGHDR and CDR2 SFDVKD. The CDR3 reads CATSDPGDLTSSTDTQYF. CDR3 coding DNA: TGTGCCACCAGTGATCCGGGGGACCTGACTTCTAGCACAGATACGCAGTATTTT.

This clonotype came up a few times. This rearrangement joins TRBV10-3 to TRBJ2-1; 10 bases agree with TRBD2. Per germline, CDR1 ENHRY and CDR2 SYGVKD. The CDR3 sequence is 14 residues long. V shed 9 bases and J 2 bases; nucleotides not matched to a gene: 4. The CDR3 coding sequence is TGTGCCATATCTAGCGGGGGCACCTACAATGAGCAGTTCTTC. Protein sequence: CAISSGGTYNEQFF.